A single sample is the source of the 7 T cell receptor beta chains below, sequenced in a study of PD-1 blockade in classical Hodgkin lymphoma. Libraries were prepared by immunoSEQ multiplex PCR; TCRdb keeps only in-frame clonotypes and omits some of them. The sample carries fewer than 50,000 clones, about 77% recorded once. The time point denotes: cycle 4 day 1 (C4D1), after about 6 weeks of nivolumab. Following autologous stem cell transplantation, relapse occurred in every patient, and exposure to brentuximab vedotin varied. Material: peripheral blood mononuclear cells (PBMCs), obtained before the fourth cycle of nivolumab. The receptors were gathered from a human donor with classical Hodgkin lymphoma.

This clone was seen once. The chain employs TRBV7-2 and TRBJ1-3; maybe TRBD1 (6 bases). The germline V gene has CDR1 SGHTA and CDR2 FQGNSA. The CDR3 covers 15 residues. Trimming removed 5 bases at V and 7 bases at J, with 18 bases between. CDR3 nucleotides: TGTGCCAGCAGCGTACCAGGGGCCACCGCGAACACCATATATTTT. This translates into CASSVPGATANTIYF.

In regard to this clone: This CDR3 is also generated by other DNA sequences in the sample. The CDR3 region is CASSSPNTGELFF. CDR3 DNA: TGTGCCAGCAGCTCCCCCAACACCGGGGAGCTGTTTTTT. J is TRBJ2-2 and V is TRBV7-3, with D uncertain. The CDR3 consists of 13 residues. The germline CDR1 and CDR2 sequences are SGHTA and FQGTGA. Trimming took off 4 bases at V and 2 bases at J, with 5 bases between the two ends.

The chain joins TRBV5-1 to TRBJ2-7; 9 bases align to TRBD1. The ends lost 2 bases at V and 3 bases at J; junction bases unmatched: 6. Germline lookup yields CDR1 SGHRS and CDR2 YFSETQ. The CDR3 spans 15 residues. Here the CDR3 DNA reads TGCGCCAGCAGCTTAGATGGACAGGGGTTCTACGAGCAGTACTTC. This sequence encodes CASSLDGQGFYEQYF. Full variable domain (outside the CDR3, taken from reference TRBV5-1 and TRBJ2-7): KAGVTQTPRYLIKTRGQQVTLSCSPISGHRSVSWYQQTPGQGLQFLFEYFSETQRNKGNFPGRFSGRQFSNSRSEMNVSTLELGDSALYLCASSLDGQGFYEQYFGPGTRLTVT.

The chain carries TRBV7-2 and TRBJ2-3; 7 bases are shared with TRBD2. The germline gives CDR1 SGHTA, CDR2 FQGNSA. Trimming cost V 1 base and J 2 bases; bases outside gene matches: 6. There are 16 residues in the CDR3. The CDR3 coding sequence is TGTGCCAGCAGCTTAGTCGCGGGGGTCCTCACAGATACGCAGTATTTT. This gives the protein CASSLVAGVLTDTQYF. Based on the CDR3 plus reference TRBV7-2 and TRBJ2-3, the full variable domain is GAGVSQSPSNKVTEKGKDVELRCDPISGHTALYWYRQSLGQGLEFLIYFQGNSAPDKSGLPSDRFSAERTGGSVSTLTIQRTQQEDSAVYLCASSLVAGVLTDTQYFGPGTRLTVL.

This chain connects TRBV28 to TRBJ2-5; 16 nucleotides agree with TRBD2. Germline V lookup: CDR1 MDHEN, CDR2 SYDVKM. Trimming at V came to 2 bases and at J to 4 bases, leaving 4 bases not matched to a gene. CDR3 length equals 17 residues. CDR3 sequence reads: CASSLGTSGGAGETQYF. The CDR3 nucleotides are TGTGCCAGCAGTTTAGGGACTAGCGGGGGGGCCGGAGAGACCCAGTACTTC.

The chain combines TRBV16 with TRBJ1-5; D not certain. The CDR3 consists of 16 residues. V lost 1 base to trimming and J lost 3 bases, with 13 bases between them. Germline V gene data show CDR1 as KGHSY and CDR2 as FQNENV. CDR3 sequence reads: CASSQLSNRPNQPQHF. DNA of the CDR3: TGTGCCAGCAGCCAATTATCGAACAGACCCAATCAGCCCCAGCATTTT.

This chain connects TRBV7-9 to TRBJ2-5, with D possibly matching TRBD2 (5 bases). CDR3 length equals 14 residues. Germline CDR1 reads SEHNR; CDR2 reads FQNEAQ (reference sequence). With 5 bases removed from V and 5 bases from J, the gap between germline ends came to 15 bases. The CDR3 region has the DNA TGTGCCAGCAGCCTACTCCTACTAGTGGAGACCCAGTACTTC. It specifies CASSLLLLVETQYF. The full variable domain, in which reference TRBV7-9 and TRBJ2-5 provide the parts outside the CDR3, is DTGVSQNPRHKITKRGQNVTFRCDPISEHNRLYWYRQTLGQGPEFLTYFQNEAQLEKSRLLSDRFSAERPKGSFSTLEIQRTEQGDSAMYLCASSLLLLVETQYFGPGTRLLVL.